The rows below give T cell receptor beta chains drawn from one sample of a study of cytomegalovirus exposure and HLA in healthy donors. Libraries were prepared by immunoSEQ multiplex PCR; TCRdb keeps only in-frame clonotypes and omits some of them. This table has 170,000 or so clones, around 77% appearing once. The sample comprised PBMCs. The receptors were sampled from a woman in her twenties or thirties in good health and CMV-seronegative. The CDR3 runs from the conserved cysteine through the conserved F or W. The order of the fields is CDR3 protein, CDR3 DNA, V gene, J gene, D gene, clone size. D genes are given only for firm matches. Where a row states a size, it is once, few, many or the class of an expanded clone; other rows omit it.

CDR3: CASSLPGVGGYTF
DNA: TGTGCCAGCTCACTCCCGGGGGTCGGCGGCTACACCTTC
V: TRBV18
J: TRBJ1-2
D: NA
size: NA

CDR3: CASSLVGGGQPQHF
DNA: TGCGCCAGCAGCTTGGTAGGGGGTGGGCAGCCCCAGCATTTT
V: TRBV5-1
J: TRBJ1-5
D: NA
size: NA

CDR3: CASTPSSGANVLTF
DNA: TGTGCCAGTACACCGAGCTCTGGGGCCAACGTCCTGACTTTC
V: TRBV19
J: TRBJ2-6
D: NA
size: NA

CDR3: CASSFGGTEETQYF
DNA: TGTGCCAGTAGTTTCGGAGGGACAGAAGAGACCCAGTACTTC
V: TRBV19
J: TRBJ2-5
D: NA
size: once

CDR3: CASIRPGTGARGEAFF
DNA: TGTGCCAGTATCAGACCCGGGACAGGGGCTCGGGGTGAAGCTTTCTTT
V: TRBV19
J: TRBJ1-1
D: TRBD1
size: NA

CDR3: CASSSGGYNEQFF
DNA: TGTGCCAGCAGCTCCGGGGGGTACAATGAGCAGTTCTTC
V: TRBV7-2
J: TRBJ2-1
D: TRBD2
size: NA

CDR3: CASRPSDTNEQFF
DNA: TGTGCCAGCCGCCCTAGCGACACTAATGAGCAGTTCTTC
V: TRBV27
J: TRBJ2-1
D: NA
size: once

CDR3: CASSQDGQGRQPQHF
DNA: TGCGCCAGCAGCCAAGATGGGCAAGGAAGACAGCCCCAGCATTTT
V: TRBV4-1
J: TRBJ1-5
D: NA
size: NA

CDR3: CASSLEGNYNEKLFF
DNA: TGCGCCAGCAGCTTGGAGGGGAACTATAATGAAAAACTGTTTTTT
V: TRBV5-1
J: TRBJ1-4
D: NA
size: NA

CDR3: CASTQRGGNTEAFF
DNA: TGTGCCAGCACCCAAAGAGGGGGGAACACTGAAGCTTTCTTT
V: TRBV13
J: TRBJ1-1
D: NA
size: NA

CDR3: CASSILHSDRTTGAFF
DNA: TGTGCCAGTAGTATTCTGCATTCGGACAGGACAACTGGGGCTTTCTTT
V: TRBV19
J: TRBJ1-1
D: TRBD1
size: once

CDR3: CASRGARGVLETQYF
DNA: TGCGCCAGCAGGGGGGCGCGGGGGGTCCTAGAGACCCAGTACTTC
V: TRBV5-1
J: TRBJ2-5
D: TRBD2
size: few

CDR3: CASSHHGGEVGNIQYF
DNA: TGTGCCAGCAGTCACCATGGGGGGGAGGTCGGGAACATTCAGTACTTC
V: TRBV6-4
J: TRBJ2-4
D: TRBD2
size: few

CDR3: CASNAAGEETQYF
DNA: TGTGCCAGCAACGCAGCGGGGGAAGAGACCCAGTACTTC
V: TRBV27
J: TRBJ2-5
D: TRBD2
size: NA

CDR3: CASSPRGGTNQPQHF
DNA: TGTGCCAGCTCCCCCCGGGGAGGAACCAATCAGCCCCAGCATTTT
V: TRBV18
J: TRBJ1-5
D: NA
size: NA

CDR3: CASNRDSENNSPLHF
DNA: TGTGCCAGCAATCGGGACAGCGAGAATAATTCACCCCTCCACTTT
V: TRBV6-5
J: TRBJ1-6
D: TRBD1
size: few

CDR3: CASSDRGPFYNEQFF
DNA: TGTGCCAGCAGTGACAGGGGACCCTTCTACAATGAGCAGTTCTTC
V: TRBV27
J: TRBJ2-1
D: TRBD1
size: NA

CDR3: CASSPLAGSSGYTF
DNA: TGTGCCAGCAGTCCTCTCGCAGGTTCGAGCGGCTACACCTTC
V: TRBV27
J: TRBJ1-2
D: NA
size: few

CDR3: CASSFARTSGVLPTTDTQYF
DNA: TGTGCCAGCAGCTTTGCCAGGACTAGCGGGGTCCTTCCTACCACAGATACGCAGTATTTT
V: TRBV12-1
J: TRBJ2-3
D: NA
size: NA

CDR3: CAWSVSRWRGAREQFF
DNA: TGTGCCTGGAGTGTAAGCCGCTGGCGGGGGGCTCGGGAGCAGTTCTTC
V: TRBV30
J: TRBJ2-1
D: TRBD2
size: NA

CDR3: CASSLEGTGTYEQYF
DNA: TGCGCCAGCAGCTTGGAGGGTACAGGGACCTACGAGCAGTACTTC
V: TRBV5-1
J: TRBJ2-7
D: NA
size: NA

CDR3: CSAGRNTEAFF
DNA: TGCAGTGCTGGTAGGAACACTGAAGCTTTCTTT
V: TRBV20-1
J: TRBJ1-1
D: NA
size: NA

CDR3: CAISPQQGQPQHF
DNA: TGTGCCATCAGCCCTCAACAGGGACAGCCCCAGCATTTT
V: TRBV10-3
J: TRBJ1-5
D: NA
size: NA

CDR3: CASSDMGQGLGELFF
DNA: TGTGCCAGCAGTGATATGGGACAGGGGTTGGGGGAGCTGTTTTTT
V: TRBV2
J: TRBJ2-2
D: TRBD1
size: NA

CDR3: CASRRGAALDTQYF
DNA: TGTGCCAGCAGACGTGGAGCGGCGCTCGATACGCAGTATTTT
V: TRBV7-9
J: TRBJ2-3
D: NA
size: NA

CDR3: CASSPIPGTGDLFF
DNA: TGTGCCAGCAGCCCCATCCCCGGGACAGGGGACCTGTTTTTT
V: TRBV7-6
J: TRBJ1-4
D: TRBD1
size: few

CDR3: CASSLNQGSDEQYF
DNA: TGTGCCAGCAGCTTAAATCAGGGATCGGACGAGCAGTACTTC
V: TRBV7-9
J: TRBJ2-7
D: NA
size: NA

CDR3: CASSLDRTSEQYF
DNA: TGTGCTAGCAGCTTAGACAGAACCTCCGAGCAGTACTTC
V: TRBV7-7
J: TRBJ2-7
D: NA
size: NA

CDR3: CASSQAETYEQYF
DNA: TGTGCCAGCAGCCAGGCGGAAACCTACGAGCAGTACTTC
V: TRBV4-2
J: TRBJ2-7
D: NA
size: NA

CDR3: CASSSGQYNSPLHF
DNA: TGTGCCAGCAGTTCGGGACAGTATAATTCACCCCTCCACTTT
V: TRBV27
J: TRBJ1-6
D: TRBD1
size: NA

CDR3: CASSPLTGAETQYF
DNA: TGTGCCAGCTCCCCTTTAACAGGAGCAGAGACCCAGTACTTC
V: TRBV18
J: TRBJ2-5
D: NA
size: NA

CDR3: CASSKDRAATNEKLFF
DNA: TGTGCCAGCAGTAAGGACAGGGCGGCAACTAATGAAAAACTGTTTTTT
V: TRBV28
J: TRBJ1-4
D: TRBD1
size: NA

CDR3: CASSERNQPQHF
DNA: TGTGCCAGTAGTGAGCGCAATCAGCCCCAGCATTTT
V: TRBV19
J: TRBJ1-5
D: NA
size: NA

CDR3: CASSRRLPGQGDTGELFF
DNA: TGTGCCAGCTCACGACGACTACCTGGACAGGGGGACACCGGGGAGCTGTTTTTT
V: TRBV18
J: TRBJ2-2
D: TRBD1
size: NA

CDR3: CASSSRTVHNSPLHF
DNA: TGTGCCAGCAGTTCAAGGACAGTTCATAATTCACCCCTCCACTTT
V: TRBV28
J: TRBJ1-6
D: NA
size: NA

CDR3: CSVEVPGSGYTF
DNA: TGCAGCGTTGAAGTGCCGGGAAGCGGCTACACCTTC
V: TRBV29-1
J: TRBJ1-2
D: NA
size: NA

CDR3: CASSLGHPGTEAFF
DNA: TGCGCCAGCAGCTTGGGGCACCCGGGGACTGAAGCTTTCTTT
V: TRBV5-1
J: TRBJ1-1
D: NA
size: NA

CDR3: CASSLVRGTITEAFF
DNA: TGTGCCAGCAGCTTAGTAAGGGGTACGATTACTGAAGCTTTCTTT
V: TRBV11-2
J: TRBJ1-1
D: NA
size: NA

CDR3: CASSGGLEAFF
DNA: TGTGCCAGCAGTGGGGGACTTGAAGCTTTCTTT
V: TRBV2
J: TRBJ1-1
D: NA
size: NA

CDR3: CASSLRRAGGSWGYTF
DNA: TGTGCCAGCAGCTTAAGGCGAGCAGGGGGCTCTTGGGGCTACACCTTC
V: TRBV7-9
J: TRBJ1-2
D: TRBD1
size: NA

CDR3: CASSLGGYSPLHF
DNA: TGTGCCAGCAGCTTGGGAGGTTATTCACCCCTCCACTTT
V: TRBV5-4
J: TRBJ1-6
D: NA
size: NA

CDR3: CASSFPGSIRAFF
DNA: TGTGCCAGCAGCTTCCCAGGGTCCATTAGGGCTTTCTTT
V: TRBV7-2
J: TRBJ1-1
D: NA
size: few

CDR3: CASSQARTEENQPQHF
DNA: TGCGCCAGCAGTCAAGCCCGGACAGAAGAAAATCAGCCCCAGCATTTT
V: TRBV23-1
J: TRBJ1-5
D: NA
size: NA

CDR3: CASSLVGGQLLYGYTF
DNA: TGTGCCAGCAGCTTAGTGGGTGGACAGCTTCTCTATGGCTACACCTTC
V: TRBV7-9
J: TRBJ1-2
D: NA
size: NA

CDR3: CSAGGPGEQYF
DNA: TGCAGTGCTGGGGGCCCGGGGGAGCAGTACTTC
V: TRBV20-1
J: TRBJ2-7
D: NA
size: once

CDR3: CATLGGMNTEAFF
DNA: TGTGCCACTCTGGGGGGGATGAACACTGAAGCTTTCTTT
V: TRBV18
J: TRBJ1-1
D: NA
size: few

CDR3: CASSLENEGDEQFF
DNA: TGCGCCAGCAGCTTGGAAAATGAGGGCGATGAGCAGTTCTTC
V: TRBV5-1
J: TRBJ2-1
D: NA
size: NA

CDR3: CASSTGGKGANVLTF
DNA: TGTGCCAGCAGTACCGGGGGGAAAGGGGCCAACGTCCTGACTTTC
V: TRBV6-5
J: TRBJ2-6
D: TRBD2
size: NA

CDR3: CASSFTYRGKDEKLFF
DNA: TGTGCCAGCAGTTTCACTTACAGGGGGAAGGATGAAAAACTGTTTTTT
V: TRBV6-5
J: TRBJ1-4
D: TRBD1
size: once

CDR3: CASSQEGARGRGYTF
DNA: TGCGCCAGCAGCCAAGAAGGTGCCAGGGGGCGAGGCTACACCTTC
V: TRBV4-1
J: TRBJ1-2
D: TRBD1
size: few

CDR3: CSVVRGTEAFF
DNA: TGCAGCGTTGTTCGAGGGACTGAAGCTTTCTTT
V: TRBV29-1
J: TRBJ1-1
D: NA
size: few

CDR3: CASSPGLAGGLYEQYF
DNA: TGTGCCAGCAGCCCAGGACTAGCGGGGGGCCTCTACGAGCAGTACTTC
V: TRBV11-2
J: TRBJ2-7
D: TRBD2
size: NA

CDR3: CASSSWGAGELFF
DNA: TGTGCCAGCAGTTCCTGGGGGGCCGGGGAGCTGTTTTTT
V: TRBV27
J: TRBJ2-2
D: NA
size: NA

CDR3: CASSRGTAYNSPLHF
DNA: TGTGCCAGCAGCCGCGGGACGGCTTATAATTCACCCCTCCACTTT
V: TRBV7-2
J: TRBJ1-6
D: NA
size: NA